These 3 T cell receptor beta chains were sequenced from one sample in a study of blood T cell repertoires in COVID-19. Using immunoSEQ multiplex PCR, the repertoire was profiled, and TCRdb retains in-frame clones only, with some absent. In the table there are around 270,000 clones, roughly 86% of which are singletons. Sequencing was performed on peripheral blood. The source of these receptors is a woman aged 60-75 years with COVID-19, enrolled during active disease.

This sequence joins TRBV3-1 (or the pseudogene TRBV3-2) and TRBJ2-3; maybe TRBD2 (5 bases). With 8 bases removed from V and 0 bases from J, the gap between germline ends came to 18 bases. Germline CDR1 is LGHDT and CDR2 is YNNKEL (reference sequence). This CDR3 has 16 residues. This CDR3 reads CASSPQGSLSTDTQYF. The CDR3 DNA reads as TGTGCCAGCTCCCCCCAAGGGAGCTTGAGCACAGATACGCAGTATTTT.

The chain joins TRBV30 to TRBJ1-2; tentative D call: TRBD1 (5 bases). CDR1 is GTSNPN, CDR2 SVGIG, per germline (reference sequence). The CDR3 totals 16 residues. V was trimmed by 0 bases and J by 4 bases, leaving 18 bases between them. The CDR3: CAWSVPGVGGIYGYTF. CDR3 DNA: TGTGCCTGGAGTGTACCGGGTGTTGGGGGGATCTATGGCTACACCTTC.

The chain combines TRBV9 with TRBJ2-2; D is perhaps TRBD1 (5 bases). CDR1 SGDLS and CDR2 YYNGEE come from the germline V gene. This CDR3 is built from 13 residues. V dropped 4 bases and J dropped 5 bases, with 9 bases sitting between them. This CDR3 is CASSFRQTGELFF. The CDR3 DNA sequence: TGTGCCAGCAGCTTCAGACAGACCGGGGAGCTGTTTTTT.